The present entry profiles one TCR beta chain with its context. Germline V gene data show CDR1 as SGHVS and CDR2 as FNYEAQ. The germline V and J ends were trimmed by 5 bases and 2 bases, with 8 bases remaining between them. The CDR3 sequence is 13 residues long. The entry originates in a study of cytomegalovirus exposure and HLA in healthy donors. The primer mix had 60 Vbeta and 13 Jbeta primers. TCRdb's copy holds only in-frame clones and misses some; the assay was immunoSEQ multiplex PCR. The sample lists around 110,000 clones, approximately 9.4% occurring once. Specimen: PBMCs. V is TRBV7-6 and J is TRBJ2-3; tentative D call: TRBD1 (5 bases). This TCR came from a man aged 30 to 39 in good health and CMV-seronegative. The CDR3 here is CASSRQPTDTQYF. The CDR3 region has the DNA TGTGCCAGCAGCCGACAGCCCACAGATACGCAGTATTTT.